The next 24 T cell receptor beta chains were all read from a single sample in a study of T-cell memory formation after mild COVID-19. Each CDR3 protein is one row after TCRdb ran MiXCR on the 5' RACE reads. The sample lists 50,000 or so distinct CDR3 sequences; roughly a tenth were seen once. Sample: PBMCs or a T cell subset sorted from them (not recorded which). The receptor source for this set is an adult woman who had mild COVID-19 (a few samples of this study predate the infection). Cell type and time point are not known.

This clonotype was found many times. The chain carries TRBV7-2 and TRBJ1-1; D call uncertain. The CDR3 sequence is 13 residues long. The V end lost 4 bases, the J end lost 0 bases, and 6 bases lay between the germline ends. The germline V gene encodes CDR1 SGHTA and CDR2 FQGNSA. CDR3 in amino acids: CASSSPMNTEAFF. The CDR3 region has the DNA TGTGCCAGCAGCTCTCCGATGAACACTGAAGCTTTCTTT. The full variable domain, its missing parts supplied by reference TRBV7-2 and TRBJ1-1, is GAGVSQSPSNKVTEKGKDVELRCDPISGHTALYWYRQSLGQGLEFLIYFQGNSAPDKSGLPSDRFSAERTGGSVSTLTIQRTQQEDSAVYLCASSSPMNTEAFFGQGTRLTVV.

This clonotype has just a few counts. The chain is built from TRBV7-2 and TRBJ2-5; 8 nucleotides agree with TRBD2. Germline CDR1 SGHTA, CDR2 FQGNSA. Losses at the gene ends were 1 base for V and 4 bases for J; bases not matched to a gene: 5. The CDR3 is 15 residues long. The CDR3 bases are TGTGCCAGCAGCTTAGGGCGGGGGGAAACAGAGACCCAGTACTTC. Translating it yields CASSLGRGETETQYF.

This clonotype was counted only a few times. The CDR3 sequence is CASSSKGRNYEQYF. The CDR3, as DNA: TGTGCCAGCAGCTCAAAGGGGCGAAACTACGAGCAGTACTTC. The genes are TRBV5-4 and TRBJ2-7, with TRBD1 as a possible D gene (5 bases). Trimming took 3 bases from V and 3 from J, leaving 13 bases between them. The germline gives CDR1 SGHNT, CDR2 YYREEE (reference sequence). The CDR3 is 14 amino acids.

The rearrangement links TRBV20-1 to TRBJ2-7; tentative D call: TRBD2 (6 bases). The V end was cut by 2 bases, the J end by 2 bases, with 16 bases between. This CDR3 comprises 15 residues. Germline-derived CDR1 and CDR2 are DFQATT and SNEGSKA (reference sequence). The CDR3 loop reads CSARKGGRSTYEQYF. In DNA, the CDR3 is TGCAGTGCTAGAAAGGGAGGTCGGAGTACCTACGAGCAGTACTTC.

V is TRBV5-1 and J is TRBJ2-1; the match to TRBD1 covers 9 bases. In germline, CDR1 is SGHRS, CDR2 YFSETQ. The CDR3 loop spans 17 amino acids. After removal of 4 bases from V and 5 bases from J, the junction contained 13 bases not matched to a gene. CDR3 region: CASSPTSTGGWDNEQFF. CDR3 DNA: TGCGCCAGCAGCCCGACATCAACAGGGGGCTGGGACAATGAGCAGTTCTTC. Filled out from reference TRBV5-1 and TRBJ2-1, the complete variable domain reads KAGVTQTPRYLIKTRGQQVTLSCSPISGHRSVSWYQQTPGQGLQFLFEYFSETQRNKGNFPGRFSGRQFSNSRSEMNVSTLELGDSALYLCASSPTSTGGWDNEQFFGPGTRLTVL.

This clonotype has a handful of counts. The chain has TRBV5-4 and TRBJ2-5; 7 bases agree with TRBD2. V lost 1 base, J lost 5 bases, and 8 bases stayed unmatched. The CDR3 contains 15 residues. The germline V gene has CDR1 SGHNT and CDR2 YYREEE (reference sequence). The CDR3 spells CASSLRAGEWETQYF. Written as DNA, the CDR3 is TGTGCCAGCAGCTTGAGGGCGGGAGAATGGGAGACCCAGTACTTC.

This clonotype was seen a handful of times. V usage is TRBV28 and J usage is TRBJ1-1, with a weak D call TRBD1 (6 bases). The V end lost 3 bases, the J end lost 2 bases, and 16 bases lay between the germline ends. Germline V gene sequence: CDR1 MDHEN, CDR2 SYDVKM. The CDR3 has 16 residues. This chain's CDR3 is CASSLLRQGQNTEAFF. The DNA of the CDR3 is TGTGCCAGCAGTTTGTTGCGGCAGGGACAAAACACTGAAGCTTTCTTT.

Only a few counts were recorded for this clonotype. J is TRBJ2-3 and V is TRBV7-3; TRBD2 matches 8 bases. V trimming: 4 bases; J trimming: 0 bases; junction bases outside the gene matches: 3. CDR3 length: 15 residues. The germline V gene encodes CDR1 SGHTA and CDR2 FQGTGA. Here the CDR3 DNA reads TGTGCCAGCAGCTCTCGGACTAGCAGCACAGATACGCAGTATTTT. This sequence encodes CASSSRTSSTDTQYF.

This clonotype was counted at least ten times. This sequence joins TRBV20-1 and TRBJ2-7, with unresolved D. The CDR3 consists of 11 residues. The germline CDR1 and CDR2 sequences are DFQATT and SNEGSKA (reference sequence). V lost 7 bases and J 5 bases, leaving 12 bases between the germline ends. CDR3 amino acids: CSGLLGNEQYF. Written as DNA, the CDR3 is TGCAGTGGGCTGTTGGGCAACGAGCAGTACTTC.

The chain joins TRBV5-4 to TRBJ2-3; D gene uncertain. The germline V gene encodes CDR1 SGHNT and CDR2 YYREEE (reference sequence). CDR3 length: 15 amino acids. The V end lost 0 bases, the J end lost 0 bases, and 8 bases lay between the germline ends. The CDR3 DNA is TGTGCCAGCAGCTTGGGGCGAGGCAGCACAGATACGCAGTATTTT. Amino acids: CASSLGRGSTDTQYF.

The chain joins TRBV27 to TRBJ2-7, with 7 bases matching TRBD2. Germline V gene lookup returns CDR1 MNHEY and CDR2 SMNVEV (reference sequence). This CDR3 has 16 residues. With 7 bases clipped from V and 0 bases from J, the junction kept 12 bases outside the gene matches. CDR3: CASKRYGGGVSYEQYF. DNA for the CDR3: TGTGCCAGCAAACGTTATGGGGGGGGAGTCTCCTACGAGCAGTACTTC.

In its sample, this clonotype was seen a few times. V usage is TRBV7-8 and J usage is TRBJ1-5, with a weak D call TRBD1 (5 bases). The ends were cut back, 10 bases at V and 6 bases at J, with 22 bases in the middle. Germline CDR1 and CDR2: SGHVS and FQNEAQ. The CDR3 is 15 amino acids. This chain's CDR3 is CATGKRGDGSQPQHF. CDR3 DNA: TGTGCCACCGGCAAGCGGGGGGACGGTAGTCAGCCCCAGCATTTT. Filled out from reference TRBV7-8 and TRBJ1-5, the complete variable domain reads GAGVSQSPRYKVAKRGQDVALRCDPISGHVSLFWYQQALGQGPEFLTYFQNEAQLDKSGLPSDRFFAERPEGSVSTLKIQRTQQEDSAVYLCATGKRGDGSQPQHFGDGTRLSIL.

This clonotype has only a few counts. The chain combines TRBV6-5 with TRBJ2-3; D might be TRBD2 (5 bases). The germline gives CDR1 MNHEY, CDR2 SVGAGI. The V gene lost 4 bases and the J gene lost 1 base, with 12 bases spanning the gap. The CDR3 length is 15 residues. CDR3 region: CASSLVAGGTDTQYF. CDR3 DNA sequence: TGTGCCAGCAGTTTGGTGGCGGGCGGCACAGATACGCAGTATTTT.

The genes are TRBV11-2 and TRBJ2-1; D unresolved. Germline values: CDR1 SGHAT, CDR2 FQNNGV. The CDR3 runs 12 residues. The V and J ends lost 3 bases and 7 bases respectively, with 7 bases between them. Here the CDR3 DNA reads TGTGCCAGCAGCTTTAGTGTGAATGAGCAGTTCTTC. It yields the protein CASSFSVNEQFF.

In its sample, this clonotype was seen many times. The germline gene is not matched at one end of the junction; a read error may be the cause. This chain connects TRBV7-7 to TRBJ2-3; 11 bases map to TRBD2. The V gene's germline CDR1 is SSHAT and CDR2 FNYEAQ (reference sequence). The CDR3 consists of 16 residues. CDR3 protein: CASSVGTSGGTDTQYF. CDR3 sequence (DNA): TGTGCTAGCAGCGTCGGGACTAGCGGAGGCACAGATACGCAGTATTTT. Full variable domain (missing parts from reference TRBV7-7 and TRBJ2-3): GAGVSQSPRYKVTKRGQDVTLRCDPISSHATLYWYQQALGQGPEFLTYFNYEAQPDKSGLPSDRFSAERPEGSISTLTIQRTEQRDSAMYRCASSVGTSGGTDTQYFGPGTRLTVL.

This clonotype was counted at least ten times. The V call is TRBV7-2, the J call TRBJ2-3; 7 bases align to TRBD2. The CDR3 totals 15 residues. With 4 bases clipped from V and 3 bases from J, the junction kept 7 bases outside the gene matches. Germline V lookup: CDR1 SGHTA, CDR2 FQGNSA. CDR3 protein: CASSWVGEGTDTQYF. The CDR3 bases are TGTGCCAGCAGCTGGGTGGGGGAGGGAACAGATACGCAGTATTTT.

The chain is built from TRBV7-9 and TRBJ2-7; perhaps TRBD1 as D (6 bases). This CDR3 has 15 residues. V was shortened by 5 bases and J by 9 bases, with 23 bases between the two germline ends. Germline values: CDR1 SEHNR, CDR2 FQNEAQ (reference sequence). CDR3 coding DNA: TGTGCCAGCAGCGTGCAGGGGATGGGGTCCCTCGGGCAGTACTTC. Amino acids: CASSVQGMGSLGQYF. The variable domain in full, with the rest retrieved from reference TRBV7-9 and TRBJ2-7, is DTGVSQNPRHKITKRGQNVTFRCDPISEHNRLYWYRQTLGQGPEFLTYFQNEAQLEKSRLLSDRFSAERPKGSFSTLEIQRTEQGDSAMYLCASSVQGMGSLGQYFGPGTRLTVT.

By sample share, this clonotype is medium-sized (0.01 to 0.1%). The chain joins TRBV5-6 to TRBJ2-3, with 8 bases that match TRBD1. The CDR3 is 16 amino acids. Looked up from germline, CDR1 is SGHDT and CDR2 is YYEEEE. Trimming took 1 base from V and 7 from J; bases not matched to a gene: 11. CDR3 loop: CASSLYEGQGRNTQYF. As DNA, the CDR3 is TGTGCCAGCAGCTTGTACGAAGGACAGGGACGGAATACGCAGTATTTT. The variable domain in full, with the rest retrieved from reference TRBV5-6 and TRBJ2-3, is DAGVTQSPTHLIKTRGQQVTLRCSPKSGHDTVSWYQQALGQGPQFIFQYYEEEERQRGNFPDRFSGHQFPNYSSELNVNALLLGDSALYLCASSLYEGQGRNTQYFGPGTRLTVL.

This rearrangement joins TRBV18 to TRBJ1-1; D is perhaps TRBD1 (5 bases). This CDR3 is built from 14 residues. Germline V lookup: CDR1 KGHSH, CDR2 LQKENI. V was clipped by 4 bases and J by 0 bases, with 9 bases between them. The CDR3 DNA is TGTGCCAGCTCACAACAGGAAATGAACACTGAAGCTTTCTTT. Protein: CASSQQEMNTEAFF.

This clonotype was picked up a small number of times. The chain employs TRBV7-3 and TRBJ2-5; D is perhaps TRBD2 (7 bases). Trimming pared 1 base from V and 1 base from J, leaving 10 bases between. This CDR3 region has 15 residues. From germline, CDR1 is SGHTA and CDR2 FQGTGA. In DNA form, the CDR3 reads TGTGCCAGCAGCTTAAACGGGGGGCGCCAAGAGACCCAGTACTTC. It specifies CASSLNGGRQETQYF.

V gene TRBV19 combines with J gene TRBJ2-3, with TRBD2 matching 10 bases. The ends lost 7 bases at V and 2 bases at J; junction bases unmatched: 15. This CDR3 is 18 amino acids long. Germline V lookup: CDR1 LNHDA, CDR2 SQIVND (reference sequence). DNA for the CDR3: TGTGCCAGTATGCCCATGGGGAGCGGGAGGGCCGCCACAGATACGCAGTATTTT. Translation gives CASMPMGSGRAATDTQYF.

This clonotype turned up a few times. This sequence joins TRBV20-1 and TRBJ1-6; no definite D call. Germline V gives CDR1 DFQATT, CDR2 SNEGSKA (reference sequence). With 3 bases removed from V and 10 bases from J, the gap between germline ends came to 13 bases. The CDR3 runs 13 residues. CDR3 nucleotide sequence: TGCAGTGCTAGGATGCAGGAGGAATCACCCCTCCACTTT. Amino acid sequence: CSARMQEESPLHF.

This clonotype was picked up a small number of times. V gene TRBV14 combines with J gene TRBJ2-3; 7 bases line up with TRBD1. With V trimmed by 4 bases and J by 0 bases, 7 bases remained unmatched. Per the germline V gene, CDR1 is SGHDN and CDR2 is FVKESK. The CDR3 length is 16 residues. In DNA form, the CDR3 reads TGTGCCAGCAGCCGACAGGGACGGACAAGCACAGATACGCAGTATTTT. It yields the protein CASSRQGRTSTDTQYF.

The chain uses TRBV7-3 and TRBJ2-1, with D tentatively TRBD1 or TRBD2 (5 bases each). Germline CDR1 reads SGHTA; CDR2 reads FQGTGA. The CDR3 runs 15 residues. Trimming took 2 bases from V and 4 from J, leaving 12 bases between them. The CDR3 coding sequence is TGTGCCAGCAGCTTATATAAAGGGACGTACAATGAGCAGTTCTTC. Protein product: CASSLYKGTYNEQFF.